One sample yielded the 14 T cell receptor beta chains listed below, sequenced in a study of beta chain features in type 1 diabetes. These TCRs are of unknown antigen specificity. General study results and limits: When Type 1 diabetes patients were examined, their TCRB CDR3s proved moderately but significantly shorter in all four CD4+ subsets.

Every isolated RNA sample was fully reverse transcribed, so sequencing captured expressed TCRB transcripts. The method was immunoSEQ multiplex PCR; TCRdb's version includes in-frame clones alone and lacks a portion of them. The sample includes some 160,000 clones, 7% to 9.5% seen only once; the top ten take 0.65% to 0.9%. Sequenced material: central memory CD4+ T cells from blood. These TCRs come from a woman in her 30s with type 1 diabetes.

This clone has more than one count but fewer than ten. V gene TRBV30 combines with J gene TRBJ2-5, with TRBD2 matching 7 bases. The CDR3 contains 14 residues. The ends lost 5 bases at V and 6 bases at J; junction bases unmatched: 12. The germline V gene encodes CDR1 GTSNPN and CDR2 SVGIG (reference sequence). The CDR3 DNA follows: TGTGCCTGGGCCCTGGCGGGAGCTGCGCAGACCCAGTACTTC. This sequence encodes CAWALAGAAQTQYF.

The gene calls are TRBV7-2 and TRBJ2-7; 10 nucleotides align to TRBD2. CDR3 length: 15 residues. The germline CDR1 and CDR2 sequences are SGHTA and FQGNSA. V shed 5 bases and J 6 bases; nucleotides not matched to a gene: 10. DNA of the CDR3: TGTGCCAGCAGCCAGTCTGGACTAGCGGCGGTCGAGCAGTACTTC. This gives the protein CASSQSGLAAVEQYF.

The sample holds a few counts of this clone. The J gene is TRBJ2-3, the V gene TRBV19, with D possibly matching TRBD2 (5 bases). Germline loops: CDR1 LNHDA, CDR2 SQIVND (reference sequence). The CDR3 spans 12 residues. The V and J ends lost 5 bases and 7 bases respectively, with 10 bases between them. CDR3 in amino acids: CASSLQRNTQYF. The DNA for the CDR3 is TGTGCCAGTAGTCTGCAGCGGAATACGCAGTATTTT.

This clone was detected only a few times. CDR3 sequence (DNA): TGTGCCAGCTCACCACTGGACAGGGGGCTATCCGCGGACATGGAGCTGTTTTTT. Its protein product is CASSPLDRGLSADMELFF. The V gene is TRBV18, the J gene TRBJ2-2; 11 nucleotides line up with TRBD1. In germline, CDR1 is KGHSH, CDR2 LQKENI. This CDR3 contains 18 residues. J gave up 10 bases and V 1 base, and 14 bases lay outside the gene matches.

This clone was detected only a few times. The rearrangement uses TRBV28 and TRBJ2-7; 7 positions agree with TRBD2. Losses at the gene ends were 6 bases for V and 3 bases for J; bases not matched to a gene: 8. CDR3 length: 14 residues. Germline V gene sequence: CDR1 MDHEN, CDR2 SYDVKM. CDR3 residues: CASSLGGSRYEQYF. The CDR3, as DNA: TGTGCCAGCAGCTTGGGCGGGAGTCGCTACGAGCAGTACTTC.

This clone was seen only a few times. This chain connects TRBV7-3 to TRBJ2-1, with D perhaps matching TRBD2 (6 bases). This CDR3 contains 16 residues. Germline-derived CDR1 and CDR2 are SGHTA and FQGTGA. Trimming left V 1 base short and J 8 bases short, with 18 bases between. The CDR3 sequence: CASSLRPRDSGDEQFF. The CDR3 DNA is TGTGCCAGCAGCTTAAGGCCCCGGGACTCAGGCGATGAGCAGTTCTTC.

The chain recombines TRBV11-2 with TRBJ2-5, with 13 bases that match TRBD2. Germline V lookup: CDR1 SGHAT, CDR2 FQNNGV. J lost 5 bases, V lost 4 bases, and 4 bases had no gene match. The CDR3 has 15 amino acids. The CDR3, as DNA: TGTGCCAGCAGCTCGGGACTAGCGGGACGGGAGACCCAGTACTTC. This encodes CASSSGLAGRETQYF.

This sequence joins TRBV5-5 and TRBJ1-5; D may be TRBD1 (5 bases). The CDR3 contains 17 residues. Germline loops: CDR1 SGHKS, CDR2 YYEKEE (reference sequence). V was shortened by 0 bases and J by 4 bases, with 17 bases between the two germline ends. The CDR3 protein is CASSLGRAGTTNQPQHF. Here the CDR3 DNA reads TGTGCCAGCAGCTTGGGCCGCGCGGGGACCACTAATCAGCCCCAGCATTTT.

The rearrangement uses TRBV6-1 and TRBJ2-1, with 10 bases that match TRBD1. CDR3 length equals 14 residues. V shed 8 bases and J 3 bases; nucleotides not matched to a gene: 4. Germline CDR1 and CDR2: MNHNS and SASEGT. CDR3 amino acids: CASVRDRGYNEQFF. The CDR3 DNA follows: TGTGCCAGCGTCCGGGACAGGGGCTACAATGAGCAGTTCTTC.

This clone has more than one count but fewer than ten. The chain is built from TRBV25-1 and TRBJ1-5, with D possibly matching TRBD1 (6 bases). Trimming cost V 3 bases and J 4 bases, with 7 bases left between them. Germline CDR1 is MGHDK and CDR2 is SYGVNS. This CDR3 is built from 13 residues. The CDR3 loop reads CASSDTGNQPQHF. CDR3 nucleotide sequence: TGTGCCAGCAGTGATACAGGGAATCAGCCCCAGCATTTT. Based on the CDR3 plus reference TRBV25-1 and TRBJ1-5, the full variable domain is EADIYQTPRYLVIGTGKKITLECSQTMGHDKMYWYQQDPGMELHLIHYSYGVNSTEKGDLSSESTVSRIRTEHFPLTLESARPSHTSQYLCASSDTGNQPQHFGDGTRLSIL.

The gene calls are TRBV4-1 and TRBJ1-1, with TRBD1 matching over 9 bases. Trimming cost V 6 bases and J 5 bases; bases outside gene matches: 7. Germline V lookup: CDR1 MGHRA, CDR2 YSYEKL. The CDR3 sequence is 14 residues long. CDR3: CASREGQGYTEAFF. The CDR3, as DNA: TGCGCCAGCAGAGAGGGACAGGGATATACTGAAGCTTTCTTT.

This clone was seen repeatedly, ten times or more. V and J are TRBV29-1 and TRBJ1-2; D not resolved. V was cut by 1 base and J by 6 bases, with 9 bases left in between. Looked up from germline, CDR1 is SQVTM and CDR2 is ANQGSEA. This CDR3 spans 12 amino acids. The CDR3 bases are TGCAGCGTTGAAGGGCCAGCGGATGGCTACACCTTC. It is translated as CSVEGPADGYTF. Full variable domain (remainder filled in from reference TRBV29-1 and TRBJ1-2): SAVISQKPSRDICQRGTSLTIQCQVDSQVTMMFWYRQQPGQSLTLIATANQGSEATYESGFVIDKFPISRPNLTFSTLTVSNMSPEDSSIYLCSVEGPADGYTFGSGTRLTVV.

Here the CDR3 DNA reads TGTGCCAGCAGTGTCATGACTAGCGGGCAAGAGACCCAGTACTTC. This gives the protein CASSVMTSGQETQYF. This chain joins TRBV6-1 and TRBJ2-5, with TRBD2 identical over 10 bases. Unmatched junction bases numbered 4, after V lost 4 bases and J lost 2 bases. The CDR3 is made up of 15 amino acids. Germline-derived CDR1 and CDR2 are MNHNS and SASEGT.

V is TRBV27 and J is TRBJ2-4; 8 nucleotides match TRBD1. This CDR3 has 15 amino acids. V dropped 5 bases and J dropped 4; count of bases not matched to a gene: 7. Germline CDR1 MNHEY, CDR2 SMNVEV (reference sequence). CDR3 DNA sequence: TGTGCCAGCAGTCTCCGAGGACAGGGTAAAAACATTCAGTACTTC. This codes for CASSLRGQGKNIQYF.